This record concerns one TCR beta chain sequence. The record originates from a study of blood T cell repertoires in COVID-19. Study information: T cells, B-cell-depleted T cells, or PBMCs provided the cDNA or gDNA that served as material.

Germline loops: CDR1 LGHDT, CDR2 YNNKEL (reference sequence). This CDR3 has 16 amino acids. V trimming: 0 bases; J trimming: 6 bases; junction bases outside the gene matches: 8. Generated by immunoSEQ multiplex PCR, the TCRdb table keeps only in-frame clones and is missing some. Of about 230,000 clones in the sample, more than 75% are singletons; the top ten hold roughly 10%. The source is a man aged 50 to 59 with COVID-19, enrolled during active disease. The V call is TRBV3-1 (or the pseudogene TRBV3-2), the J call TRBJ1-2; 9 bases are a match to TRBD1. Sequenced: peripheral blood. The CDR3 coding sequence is TGTGCCAGCAGCCAAGAAGTCACAGGGGGCGGTAATGGCTACACCTTC. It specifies CASSQEVTGGGNGYTF.